Following are 15 T cell receptor beta chains from one sample sequenced in a study of Ad26.COV2.S vaccination and SARS-CoV-2 variants. The treatment was: some 20 received Ad26.COV2.S at low or high dose, single or two shots; about five received placebo; per-sample allocation not given. The samples date from day 63 after the first vaccine or placebo injection. Repertoires were generated with immunoSEQ multiplex PCR, while TCRdb's copy carries only in-frame clones and drops some. The repertoire holds some 370,000 clones, with about 83% as singletons. Source: peripheral blood, taken in a trial of Ad26.COV2.S vaccine versus placebo. The receptors shown here come from a person between 18 and 65 years old who received the Ad26.COV2.S COVID-19 vaccine or a placebo.

The chain recombines TRBV13 with TRBJ1-1; D is undetermined. CDR3 length: 14 residues. The V end lost 4 bases, the J end lost 1 base, and 10 bases lay between the germline ends. CDR1 PRHDT and CDR2 FYEKMQ come from the germline V gene (reference sequence). The CDR3 spells CASSSAAGNTEAFF. The CDR3 DNA follows: TGTGCCAGCAGCTCGGCTGCGGGGAACACTGAAGCTTTCTTT.

V and J are TRBV14 and TRBJ2-3; TRBD2 agrees at 11 bases. This CDR3 spans 19 amino acids. V trimming: 4 bases; J trimming: 3 bases; junction bases outside the gene matches: 15. CDR1 and CDR2 (germline): SGHDN, FVKESK. The CDR3, as DNA: TGTGCCAGCAGCCTACTACCTAGCGGGGGGCCCCATTGGACAGATACGCAGTATTTT. Translated: CASSLLPSGGPHWTDTQYF.

The chain combines TRBV7-9 with TRBJ2-5; possibly TRBD2 for D (5 bases). Germline V gene sequence: CDR1 SEHNR, CDR2 FQNEAQ (reference sequence). CDR3 length: 12 amino acids. Trimming took off 3 bases at V and 5 bases at J, with 7 bases between the two ends. The CDR3 DNA sequence: TGTGCCAGCAGCTTCTCGGGGGAGACCCAGTACTTC. Translation gives CASSFSGETQYF. Full variable domain (remainder filled in from reference TRBV7-9 and TRBJ2-5): DTGVSQNPRHKITKRGQNVTFRCDPISEHNRLYWYRQTLGQGPEFLTYFQNEAQLEKSRLLSDRFSAERPKGSFSTLEIQRTEQGDSAMYLCASSFSGETQYFGPGTRLLVL.

This clone has a handful of counts. The CDR3 region has the DNA TGTGCCAGCCGGGGAGGCCCGTGGGAAAAACTGTTTTTT. Amino acid sequence: CASRGGPWEKLFF. The chain couples TRBV2 to TRBJ1-4, with D unresolved. CDR1 and CDR2 from the germline V gene are SNHLY and FYNNEI. V dropped 8 bases and J dropped 8 bases, with 15 bases sitting between them. The CDR3 extends over 13 amino acids.

This clone was picked up a small number of times. This chain connects TRBV5-4 to TRBJ1-6; D is uncertain. Germline CDR1 SGHNT, CDR2 YYREEE (reference sequence). The CDR3 totals 13 residues. Trimming took off 2 bases at V and 8 bases at J, with 8 bases between the two ends. The CDR3 reads CASSFSQHSPLHF. Here the CDR3 DNA reads TGTGCCAGCAGCTTTTCTCAGCATTCACCCCTCCACTTT. The full variable domain, completed using reference TRBV5-4 and TRBJ1-6, is ETGVTQSPTHLIKTRGQQVTLRCSSQSGHNTVSWYQQALGQGPQFIFQYYREEENGRGNFPPRFSGLQFPNYSSELNVNALELDDSALYLCASSFSQHSPLHFGNGTRLTVT.

The chain employs TRBV3-1 (or the pseudogene TRBV3-2) and TRBJ1-1, with 7 bases fitting TRBD1. The germline V gene encodes CDR1 LGHDT and CDR2 YNNKEL (reference sequence). V shed 2 bases, J shed 2 bases, and the junction held 2 bases outside the gene matches. The CDR3 runs 14 residues. CDR3 residues: CASSQNRGNTEAFF. CDR3 in DNA: TGTGCCAGCAGCCAAAACAGGGGCAACACTGAAGCTTTCTTT.

This chain links TRBV15 with TRBJ1-5; D is possibly TRBD1 (5 bases). Germline CDR1 reads LNHNV; CDR2 reads YYDKDF (reference sequence). The CDR3 spans 16 residues. V was pared by 1 base and J by 4 bases, with 14 bases between. CDR3 coding DNA: TGTGCCACCAGCAGAGGAGGGGCTGTAGGGAATCAGCCCCAGCATTTT. Amino acid sequence: CATSRGGAVGNQPQHF.

This clone came up a few times. This rearrangement joins TRBV7-9 to TRBJ1-1; possible D gene TRBD1, 6 bases. This CDR3 comprises 11 residues. V gave up 1 base and J gave up 11 bases, with 8 bases separating them. The germline gives CDR1 SEHNR, CDR2 FQNEAQ (reference sequence). The CDR3 coding sequence is TGTGCCAGCAGCTTAGACAGGGAGGCTTTCTTT. Its protein is CASSLDREAFF.

V usage is TRBV7-6 and J usage is TRBJ1-2; maybe TRBD1 (5 bases). The CDR3 covers 14 residues. V lost 0 bases to trimming and J lost 8 bases, with 13 bases between them. CDR1 and CDR2 from the germline V gene are SGHVS and FNYEAQ. The CDR3 region has the DNA TGTGCCAGCAGCTTAGCGAGCAGGGATCGAGGCTACACCTTC. Encoded protein: CASSLASRDRGYTF. Combining the CDR3 with reference TRBV7-6 and TRBJ1-2 gives the whole variable domain GAGVSQSPRYKVTKRGQDVALRCDPISGHVSLYWYRQALGQGPEFLTYFNYEAQQDKSGLPNDRFSAERPEGSISTLTIQRTEQRDSAMYRCASSLASRDRGYTFGSGTRLTVV.

This rearrangement joins TRBV19 to TRBJ2-3; D remains unclear. Germline CDR1 and CDR2: LNHDA and SQIVND (reference sequence). The CDR3 is 13 residues long. V was clipped by 4 bases and J by 5 bases, with 10 bases between them. In nucleotides, the CDR3 is TGTGCCAGTAGTACCTCCTCTATAGATACGCAGTATTTT. Its protein product is CASSTSSIDTQYF.

CDR3 DNA: TGCAGCGTTGAAAGGGGTCGGAAAAACATTCAGTACTTC. This codes for CSVERGRKNIQYF. V is TRBV29-1 and J is TRBJ2-4, with TRBD1 as a possible D gene (5 bases). Trimming stripped 2 bases from V and 4 bases from J, with 9 bases between. The CDR3 is made up of 13 amino acids. In germline, CDR1 is SQVTM, CDR2 ANQGSEA.

The chain carries TRBV7-2 and TRBJ2-1, with 12 bases aligning to TRBD2. The CDR3 is 16 residues long. After removal of 2 bases from V and 6 bases from J, the junction contained 5 bases not matched to a gene. Germline CDR1 is SGHTA and CDR2 is FQGNSA. In DNA, the CDR3 is TGTGCCAGCAGCTTACTAGCGGGGGGGAGTCTCAATGAGCAGTTCTTC. Translating it yields CASSLLAGGSLNEQFF.

V is TRBV12-2 and J is TRBJ2-5; the tabulated D call, TRBD2, remains unverified against the DNA. TRBV12-2 is an annotated pseudogene. The CDR3 extends over 14 amino acids. This CDR3 reads CASRLQRVQETQYF. DNA of the CDR3: TGTGCAAGTCGGTTGCAGCGGGTACAAGAGACCCAGTACTTC.

V is TRBV12-2 and J is TRBJ2-7; TRBD1 reflects the table's D call only, with no check against the DNA. TRBV12-2 is deemed a pseudogene. This CDR3 spans 13 amino acids. CDR3 region: CASRFSGTYEQYF. The CDR3 nucleotides read TGTGCAAGTCGCTTTTCAGGGACCTACGAGCAGTACTTC.

The J gene is TRBJ1-2, the V gene TRBV6-5, with TRBD1 matching 7 bases. V shed 6 bases, J shed 4 bases, and the junction held 5 bases outside the gene matches. The CDR3 has 13 amino acids. Per germline, CDR1 MNHEY and CDR2 SVGAGI. CDR3 in amino acids: CASSSTGTYGYTF. In DNA, the CDR3 is TGTGCCAGCAGCTCGACAGGGACCTATGGCTACACCTTC.